The 12 T cell receptor beta chains below come from one sample, sequenced in a study of molecular identifiers for immune sequencing clone quantification. TCRdb re-analysed the PCR reads in MiXCR, keeping a single row per CDR3 protein. The table has 300,000 to 400,000 distinct CDR3 sequences, about a fifth seen once. Sequences were obtained from naive CD8+ T cells from blood, with Jurkat cell RNA spiked in. Subset here: FACS-sorted CD8+CD4-CCR7+CD45RA+ naive T cells. The receptors here all came from a human donor in good health. Some libraries in this study had Jurkat cell RNA spiked in.

In its sample, this clonotype was seen many times. The gene calls are TRBV27 and TRBJ2-7; possible D gene TRBD2, 6 bases. V gave up 4 bases and J gave up 3 bases, with 10 bases separating them. Per the germline V gene, CDR1 is MNHEY and CDR2 is SMNVEV (reference sequence). The CDR3 has 13 residues. CDR3 bases: TGTGCCAGCAGTTGGGACTGGGGCTACGAGCAGTACTTC. Protein: CASSWDWGYEQYF.

In its sample, this clonotype was seen many times. The chain combines TRBV29-1 with TRBJ2-7, with D uncertain. Germline CDR1 and CDR2: SQVTM and ANQGSEA. V shed 5 bases and J shed 6 bases, with 11 bases lying between them. The CDR3 spans 11 residues. For the CDR3, the DNA is TGCAGCGTTTTGTCCCGCTCCGAGCAGTACTTC. It encodes CSVLSRSEQYF.

This clonotype has a count of ten or more. V is TRBV27 and J is TRBJ2-7, with D perhaps matching TRBD1 (6 bases). Germline CDR1 is MNHEY and CDR2 is SMNVEV (reference sequence). The CDR3 has 12 amino acids. Trimming stripped 5 bases from V and 5 bases from J, with 10 bases between. In DNA, the CDR3 is TGTGCCAGCAGTAATTCAGGGGACGAGCAGTACTTC. Its translation is CASSNSGDEQYF.

The CDR3 protein is CASSLGQELSGANVLTF. The CDR3 DNA reads as TGTGCCAGCAGCCTAGGACAGGAACTCTCTGGGGCCAACGTCCTGACTTTC. This rearrangement joins TRBV9 to TRBJ2-6; TRBD1 aligns across 7 bases. The CDR3 length is 17 residues. After removal of 4 bases from V and 0 bases from J, the junction contained 7 bases not matched to a gene. Germline assignment: CDR1 SGDLS and CDR2 YYNGEE.

Comment on this clonotype: One end of the junction does not line up with germline, which may come from a read error. V is TRBV6-2 or TRBV6-3 and J is TRBJ2-3, with D maybe TRBD2 (5 bases). The CDR3 has 14 amino acids. Germline-derived CDR1 and CDR2 are MNHEY and SVGEGT. CDR3 coding DNA: TGTGCCAACAGTTACGACGAGCGGCGAGATACGCAGTATTTT. This codes for CANSYDERRDTQYF.

A word on this clonotype: It may be a read error: a sequence one base away is much more abundant. V and J are TRBV28 and TRBJ2-7, with 8 bases that match TRBD2. Germline V gives CDR1 MDHEN, CDR2 SYDVKM. This CDR3 region has 15 residues. The trim removed 8 bases at V and 8 bases at J, leaving 17 bases unmatched. CDR3 loop: CASRPDSGMRVQQYF. In DNA, the CDR3 is TGTGCCAGCCGTCCCGATAGCGGGATGCGAGTCCAGCAGTACTTC.

As concerns this clonotype: A much larger clone is a single base away; this may be a read error. CDR3 sequence: CASSVFKNTEAFF. The CDR3 DNA sequence: TGTGCCAGCAGCGTCTTCAAGAACACTGAAGCTTTCTTT. The chain links TRBV9 to TRBJ1-1; D call uncertain. The CDR3 has 13 amino acids. Germline lookup yields CDR1 SGDLS and CDR2 YYNGEE. Trimming left V 2 bases short and J 1 base short, with 6 bases between.

J is TRBJ2-7 and V is TRBV10-3, with D possibly TRBD2 on 5 matching bases. Deletions cut 3 bases from V and 0 bases from J, with 9 bases between. The CDR3 spans 14 residues. In germline, CDR1 is ENHRY, CDR2 SYGVKD. The CDR3 loop is CAISDRRTSYEQYF. The DNA for the CDR3 is TGTGCCATCAGTGACAGGAGGACCTCCTACGAGCAGTACTTC.

This clonotype was detected only a few times. The V gene is TRBV11-1, the J gene TRBJ2-7; TRBD1 agrees at 11 bases. Unmatched junction bases numbered 7, after V lost 5 bases and J lost 4 bases. This CDR3 region has 15 residues. CDR1 is SGHAT, CDR2 FQDESV, per germline (reference sequence). The CDR3 loop reads CASSIGQGAGYEQYF. CDR3 sequence (DNA): TGTGCCAGCAGCATCGGACAGGGGGCTGGATACGAGCAGTACTTC.

Concerning this clonotype itself: Given a much more abundant clone one base away, this may be a read error. A read error is likely, as this CDR3 ends without the conserved phenylalanine or tryptophan. This chain uses TRBV15 with TRBJ2-3; 11 bases match TRBD2. The CDR3 is 17 amino acids. Germline CDR1 is LNHNV and CDR2 is YYDKDF (reference sequence). With V trimmed by 0 bases and J by 1 base, 3 bases remained unmatched. CDR3 residues: CATSREAGLAGTDTQYL. CDR3 nucleotides: TGTGCCACCAGCAGAGAGGCGGGACTAGCGGGCACAGATACGCAGTATCTT.

As for this clonotype: One end of the junction varies from germline; a read error may be responsible. CDR3 sequence reads: CVSSQDLRGSYTEAFF. In DNA form, the CDR3 reads TGTGTCAGCAGCCAAGATCTGCGGGGGAGCTACACTGAAGCTTTCTTT. The chain joins TRBV3-1 to TRBJ1-1; D perhaps matches TRBD1 (5 bases). Per germline, CDR1 LGHDT and CDR2 YNNKEL (reference sequence). CDR3 length: 16 residues.

Concerning this clonotype: A much larger clone sits a single nucleotide away, making a read error possible. The V call is TRBV27, the J call TRBJ1-6; D gene ambiguous. Germline CDR1 is MNHEY and CDR2 is SMNVEV (reference sequence). This CDR3 has 16 amino acids. CDR3 DNA sequence: TGTGTCAGCAGTTTATTGACCCCCACCGGTGATTCACCCCTCCACTTT. Translation gives CVSSLLTPTGDSPLHF.